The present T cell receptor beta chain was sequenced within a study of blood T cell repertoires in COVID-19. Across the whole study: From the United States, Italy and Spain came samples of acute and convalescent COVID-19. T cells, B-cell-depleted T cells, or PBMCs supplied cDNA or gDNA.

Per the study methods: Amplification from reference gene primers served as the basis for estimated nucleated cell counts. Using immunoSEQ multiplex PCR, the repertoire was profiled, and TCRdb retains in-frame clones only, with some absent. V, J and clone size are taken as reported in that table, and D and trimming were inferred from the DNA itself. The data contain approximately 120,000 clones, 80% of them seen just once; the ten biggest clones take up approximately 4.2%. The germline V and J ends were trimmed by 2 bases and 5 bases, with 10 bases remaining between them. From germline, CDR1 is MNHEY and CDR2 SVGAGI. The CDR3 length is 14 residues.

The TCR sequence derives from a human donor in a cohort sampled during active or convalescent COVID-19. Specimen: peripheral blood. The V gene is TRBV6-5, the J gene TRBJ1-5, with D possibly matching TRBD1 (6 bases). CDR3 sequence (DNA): TGTGCCAGCAGTTACAAGGGGGGGTATCAGCCCCAGCATTTT. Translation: CASSYKGGYQPQHF.